The present TCR beta chain was sequenced within a study of OX40 agonist ivuxolimab in advanced cancers. General study findings and limits: Antigen specificity of clonally expanded peripheral T cells was not established.

Clones were read by immunoSEQ multiplex PCR, and TCRdb kept only the in-frame ones, dropping some. This sample has nearly 80,000 clones, with 84% found just once. As concerns this clone: The target antigen is unknown.

The CDR3 length is 15 residues. The V and J ends lost 4 bases and 4 bases, in that order; junction bases with no gene match: 4. Germline V gene lookup returns CDR1 SGHDN and CDR2 FVKESK. The chain carries TRBV14 and TRBJ2-5, with 12 bases aligning to TRBD2. The clonotype originates from an adult with an advanced solid tumor such as melanoma, head and neck, liver or kidney cancer. This specimen was CD4+ or CD8+ T cells sorted from blood, taken in a trial of the OX40 agonist ivuxolimab. The CDR3 spells CASSLGLAGLETQYF. The CDR3 nucleotides read TGTGCCAGCAGCCTTGGACTAGCGGGGCTAGAGACCCAGTACTTC.